The 20 T cell receptor beta chains presented below share a single source sample, sequenced in a study of early T cells in non-severe SARS-CoV-2 infection. TCRdb re-called the 5' RACE reads with MiXCR, one entry per CDR3 protein. There are tens of thousands of distinct CDR3 sequences in the sample; around an eighth occur only once, and about 4% lies in the top ten. The sequenced sample consisted of whole blood. These receptors originate from an adult who was a healthcare worker with PCR-confirmed SARS-CoV-2 infection or an uninfected control (not recorded which).

The J gene is TRBJ2-1, the V gene TRBV7-2, with D perhaps being TRBD1 or TRBD2 (6 bases each). V lost 1 base, J lost 9 bases, and 16 bases lay in between. Germline CDR1 SGHTA, CDR2 FQGNSA. The CDR3 sequence is 15 residues long. The CDR3 sequence: CASSLGPPGAGEQFF. CDR3 nucleotides: TGTGCCAGCAGCTTAGGCCCCCCGGGGGCTGGTGAGCAGTTCTTC. The full variable domain, with the rest looked up from reference TRBV7-2 and TRBJ2-1, is GAGVSQSPSNKVTEKGKDVELRCDPISGHTALYWYRQSLGQGLEFLIYFQGNSAPDKSGLPSDRFSAERTGGSVSTLTIQRTQQEDSAVYLCASSLGPPGAGEQFFGPGTRLTVL.

This clonotype was seen at least ten times. This sequence joins TRBV29-1 and TRBJ1-1, with D possibly TRBD1 on 5 matching bases. The germline CDR1 and CDR2 sequences are SQVTM and ANQGSEA. The CDR3 is 13 residues long. The V end was cut by 5 bases, the J end by 0 bases, with 10 bases between. The CDR3 protein is CSVRGDMNTEAFF. CDR3 DNA sequence: TGCAGCGTTAGGGGCGATATGAACACTGAAGCTTTCTTT.

The sample holds a few counts of this clonotype. The DNA for the CDR3 is TGTGCCAGCAGCCCTCGCTCGGGACAGGGGATCTACAATGAGCAGTTCTTC. Amino acids: CASSPRSGQGIYNEQFF. The rearrangement uses TRBV4-2 and TRBJ2-1, with 10 bases identical to TRBD1. CDR3 length equals 17 residues. From germline, CDR1 is LGHNA and CDR2 YNFKEQ. Trimming at V came to 4 bases and at J to 3 bases, leaving 9 bases not matched to a gene.

The CDR3 spells CASSLVGRGRANIQYF. The DNA of the CDR3 is TGTGCCAGCAGCTTGGTCGGCAGGGGGCGCGCAAACATTCAGTACTTC. The chain is built from TRBV5-4 and TRBJ2-4, with TRBD1 matching over 8 bases. Looked up from germline, CDR1 is SGHNT and CDR2 is YYREEE (reference sequence). J was trimmed by 6 bases and V by 0 bases; bases with no gene match: 8. The CDR3 is 16 amino acids. Full variable domain (missing parts from reference TRBV5-4 and TRBJ2-4): ETGVTQSPTHLIKTRGQQVTLRCSSQSGHNTVSWYQQALGQGPQFIFQYYREEENGRGNFPPRFSGLQFPNYSSELNVNALELDDSALYLCASSLVGRGRANIQYFGAGTRLSVL.

The rearrangement joins TRBV5-6 to TRBJ1-1; the match to TRBD1 covers 9 bases. After removal of 0 bases from V and 5 bases from J, the junction contained 2 bases not matched to a gene. CDR1 is SGHDT and CDR2 is YYEEEE in the germline V gene. The CDR3 covers 14 residues. CDR3: CASSLEDRGTEAFF. CDR3 in DNA: TGTGCCAGCAGCTTGGAGGACAGGGGTACTGAAGCTTTCTTT.

This clonotype came up many times. The chain is built from TRBV28 and TRBJ1-1; D call uncertain. Trimming removed 8 bases from V and 5 bases from J, with 24 bases in between. The CDR3 has 16 residues. Germline values: CDR1 MDHEN, CDR2 SYDVKM. The CDR3 sequence: CASPKSSPGQRTEAFF. The CDR3 DNA reads as TGTGCCAGCCCTAAATCTTCGCCGGGCCAAAGGACTGAAGCTTTCTTT.

The chain couples TRBV12-3 or TRBV12-4 to TRBJ2-7; 9 nucleotides match TRBD2. This CDR3 has 15 residues. V lost 2 bases and J lost 3; bases outside the gene matches: 5. CDR3 bases: TGTGCCAGCAGTTTAAGTAGCGGGAGTCTCTACGAGCAGTACTTC. As protein: CASSLSSGSLYEQYF.

This chain connects TRBV28 to TRBJ2-7, with 8 bases aligning to TRBD2. This CDR3 contains 15 residues. With 10 bases clipped from V and 4 bases from J, the junction kept 15 bases outside the gene matches. Germline V gene sequence: CDR1 MDHEN, CDR2 SYDVKM. The CDR3 loop is CATLSHQRESYEQYF. CDR3 coding DNA: TGTGCCACCTTAAGTCATCAGCGGGAGTCGTACGAGCAGTACTTC.

The rearrangement joins TRBV12-3 or TRBV12-4 to TRBJ1-6, with a possible D match to TRBD1 (5 bases). With 3 bases removed from V and 5 bases from J, the gap between germline ends came to 8 bases. The CDR3 loop spans 14 amino acids. As DNA, the CDR3 is TGTGCCAGCAGTTTTGGCAGGGATAATTCACCCCTCCACTTT. It encodes CASSFGRDNSPLHF.

In regard to this clonotype: The junction departs from germline at one end; a sequencing error may be responsible. The chain employs TRBV5-1 and TRBJ2-5, with a tentative D call TRBD2 (6 bases). CDR3 size: 13 residues. Germline V gives CDR1 SGHRS, CDR2 YFSETQ. This CDR3 is CASSMTRRESQYF. In DNA, the CDR3 is TGCGCCAGCAGCATGACTAGAAGAGAGTCCCAGTACTTC.

Relative to its sample, this clonotype is medium-sized (0.01 to 0.1%). The chain recombines TRBV6-1 with TRBJ2-6; D is uncertain. This CDR3 spans 14 amino acids. Germline V gene sequence: CDR1 MNHNS, CDR2 SASEGT. Trimming cost V 3 bases and J 0 bases, with 3 bases left between them. CDR3 sequence reads: CASSESSGANVLTF. CDR3 sequence (DNA): TGTGCCAGCAGTGAGAGCTCTGGGGCCAACGTCCTGACTTTC.

The chain recombines TRBV27 with TRBJ1-2; unclear D gene. The CDR3 has 13 residues. CDR1 MNHEY and CDR2 SMNVEV come from the germline V gene (reference sequence). V was cut by 5 bases and J by 3 bases, with 10 bases left in between. CDR3 nucleotide sequence: TGTGCCAGCAGTAAGGGAGAGTACTATGGCTACACCTTC. This codes for CASSKGEYYGYTF.

This clonotype was seen only a few times. The rearrangement joins TRBV7-9 to TRBJ2-7; unclear D gene. Germline lookup yields CDR1 SEHNR and CDR2 FQNEAQ (reference sequence). The V end lost 4 bases, the J end lost 3 bases, and 7 bases lay between the germline ends. This CDR3 spans 12 amino acids. CDR3 sequence reads: CASSYGVYEQYF. The DNA for the CDR3 is TGTGCCAGCAGCTATGGAGTCTACGAGCAGTACTTC.

Comments on this clonotype: The junction and the germline gene differ at one end; a read error may be behind it. J is TRBJ2-1 and V is TRBV27; D gene unclear. This CDR3 is built from 13 residues. Germline values: CDR1 MNHEY, CDR2 SMNVEV (reference sequence). CDR3 amino acids: CASSLSPYNEQFF. CDR3 DNA sequence: TGTGCCAGCAGTCTATCCCCCTACAATGAGCAGTTCTTC.

Comments on this clonotype: Sequence at one end of the junction differs from germline and may be a read error. The chain has TRBV28 and TRBJ2-7, with D possibly being TRBD1 (5 bases). In germline, CDR1 is MDHEN, CDR2 SYDVKM. The CDR3 spans 12 residues. For the CDR3, the DNA is TGTGCCAGCAGTTTCAGGGCCTACGGGCAGTACTTC. This translates into CASSFRAYGQYF.

This clonotype appeared many times. CDR3 DNA sequence: TGTGCCAGCCGGCCCGAATTAAGCTCCTACAATGAGCAGTTCTTC. Translating it yields CASRPELSSYNEQFF. This chain connects TRBV2 to TRBJ2-1; D unresolved. V lost 8 bases and J lost 0, with 14 bases in between. The CDR3 length is 15 residues. Germline V gene lookup returns CDR1 SNHLY and CDR2 FYNNEI.

This clonotype was found many times. The chain combines TRBV19 with TRBJ1-5, with D maybe TRBD1 (5 bases). Per germline, CDR1 LNHDA and CDR2 SQIVND (reference sequence). The CDR3 spans 13 residues. This CDR3 is CVSSRGLEQPQHF. As DNA, the CDR3 is TGTGTCAGCTCTAGGGGCTTGGAGCAGCCCCAGCATTTT.

This clonotype was recorded a few times. The chain carries TRBV28 and TRBJ1-5; 9 bases match TRBD1. Germline lookup yields CDR1 MDHEN and CDR2 SYDVKM. This CDR3 has 14 amino acids. The trim removed 5 bases at V and 6 bases at J, leaving 5 bases unmatched. Here the CDR3 DNA reads TGTGCCAGCAGTGGGACAGGGTTGACTCAGCCCCAGCATTTT. Its protein is CASSGTGLTQPQHF.

By sample fraction, this clonotype is medium-sized. The chain links TRBV11-2 to TRBJ2-1; 11 bases are a match to TRBD2. The CDR3 contains 13 residues. V lost 7 bases, J lost 9 bases, and 5 bases stayed unmatched. Germline V gene sequence: CDR1 SGHAT, CDR2 FQNNGV. The CDR3 region is CASTVAGGPEQFF. In nucleotides, the CDR3 is TGTGCCAGCACCGTAGCGGGAGGGCCTGAGCAGTTCTTC.

A few counts support this clonotype. V and J are TRBV27 and TRBJ2-3, with TRBD1 identical over 7 bases. The CDR3 loop spans 13 amino acids. J gave up 12 bases and V 3 bases, and 9 bases lay outside the gene matches. The germline V gene encodes CDR1 MNHEY and CDR2 SMNVEV (reference sequence). Written as DNA, the CDR3 is TGTGCCAGCAGTTTCCACGACAGGGCCCTCCAGTATTTT. Its translation is CASSFHDRALQYF.